This TCR beta chain was identified during a study of shared clonotypes between healthy human individuals. Study conclusions and caveats: Among donors, clonotype sharing was expected to be affected by sequencing depth.

As for this clone: What it binds is unknown.

The table came from immunoSEQ multiplex PCR; TCRdb's copy has only in-frame clones and leaves some out. Of around 480,000 clones in the sample, over 60% were seen once. The V gene's germline CDR1 is SGHRS and CDR2 YFSETQ. With 1 base removed from V and 4 bases from J, the gap between germline ends came to 12 bases. This CDR3 has 15 residues. The sample was PBMCs. This TCR came from a woman aged 40 to 55 in good health. Some clones in this sample may be carry-over from other donors' samples. The gene calls are TRBV5-1 and TRBJ2-1; tentative D call: TRBD2 (6 bases). The CDR3 region has the DNA TGCGCCAGCAGCTTGAGGGCGGGAAGGTACAATGAGCAGTTCTTC. Protein sequence: CASSLRAGRYNEQFF.